These T cell receptor beta chains were read from a single sample in a study of shared clonotypes between healthy human individuals. Profiling relied on immunoSEQ multiplex PCR, and the TCRdb table lists in-frame clones only, not all of them. The sample lists some 2 million clones; about 95% were seen once. The sequenced sample consisted of naive CD8+ T cells sorted from blood. The receptors derive from a man younger than 35 in good health. Each CDR3 is given with its conserved first and last residue. Each record gives: D gene, clone size, V gene, J gene, CDR3 DNA, CDR3 protein. D genes are given only for firm matches. Clone size is stated in some rows and not others, as once, few, many or a class when expanded.

>TRBD1|NA|TRBV7-8|TRBJ2-7
TGTGCCAGCAGCTTGGGTCGACAGGGGTCCTACGAGCAGTACTTC
CASSLGRQGSYEQYF
>TRBD1|NA|TRBV2|TRBJ2-7
TGTGCCAGCAGTGAAGGGGACAGTTCCTACGAGCAGTACTTC
CASSEGDSSYEQYF
>NA|NA|TRBV29-1|TRBJ2-2
TGCAGCGTTGACCCTGGAACCGGGGAGCTGTTTTTT
CSVDPGTGELFF
>TRBD2|NA|TRBV6-5|TRBJ2-1
TGTGCCAGCAGTTATACGGGGGGGGTCGATGAGCAGTTCTTC
CASSYTGGVDEQFF
>NA|NA|TRBV7-3|TRBJ2-3
TGTGCCAGCAGTTCCGTCTCTGGCATGGTTCGAGATACGCAGTATTTT
CASSSVSGMVRDTQYF
>NA|NA|TRBV5-1|TRBJ2-7
TGCGCCAGCAGCAGTGGGGGCCAGACCTACGAGCAGTACTTC
CASSSGGQTYEQYF
>NA|NA|TRBV5-4|TRBJ1-1
TGTGCCAGCAGCTTGGTCGAGGGGGCTGAAGCTTTCTTT
CASSLVEGAEAFF
>NA|NA|TRBV6-5|TRBJ2-1
TGTGCCAGCAGTTACTCGAGTATCAGTTACAATGAGCAGTTCTTC
CASSYSSISYNEQFF
>NA|NA|TRBV2|TRBJ2-1
TGTGCCAGCAGTGAGGCACTCGAGAATCCATGGAGGGGCAATGAGCAGTTCTTC
CASSEALENPWRGNEQFF
>NA|NA|TRBV28|TRBJ1-2
TGTGCCAGCAGTTTGAGGGGTCAGGGGAGCGGCTACACCTTC
CASSLRGQGSGYTF
>NA|NA|TRBV10-3|TRBJ2-3
TGTGCCATCAGTGACCCCTCGAGCGACGATACGCAGTATTTT
CAISDPSSDDTQYF
>NA|NA|TRBV27|TRBJ1-2
TGTGCCAGCCCCTACCCGGGACATTCTTGCTATGGCTACACCTTC
CASPYPGHSCYGYTF
>NA|NA|TRBV6-5|TRBJ1-2
TGTGCCAGCAGTTTCACAGCCGATTATGGCTACACCTTC
CASSFTADYGYTF
>NA|NA|TRBV2|TRBJ2-7
TGTGCCAGCAGTTGGACGGGAATGCGCGAGCAGTACTTC
CASSWTGMREQYF
>NA|NA|TRBV14|TRBJ2-7
TGTGCCAGCAGCCAAGGATCCTTCTACGAGCAGTACTTC
CASSQGSFYEQYF
>TRBD2|NA|TRBV4-3|TRBJ2-7
TGCGCCAGCAGCCAAGTGGGACTAGGCTACGAGCAGTACTTC
CASSQVGLGYEQYF
>TRBD1|NA|TRBV10-2|TRBJ2-7
TGCGCCAGCAGGACAGGGGCAGGCGAGCAGTACTTC
CASRTGAGEQYF
>NA|NA|TRBV10-1|TRBJ2-3
TGCGCCAGCAGTAGGGGGGGTGCAGATACGCAGTATTTT
CASSRGGADTQYF
>TRBD2|NA|TRBV6-5|TRBJ2-3
TGTGCCAGCAGGCCCGCGGGGGGGCTGGGAGATACGCAGTATTTT
CASRPAGGLGDTQYF
>TRBD2|NA|TRBV29-1|TRBJ2-5
TGCAGCGTTGAGACTAGCGGGGGAGGTGGGCAAGAGACCCAGTACTTC
CSVETSGGGGQETQYF
>NA|NA|TRBV30|TRBJ1-4
TGTGCCTGGAGTTACAGGGACGCCCCAAATGAAAAACTGTTTTTT
CAWSYRDAPNEKLFF
>NA|NA|TRBV19|TRBJ2-7
TGTGCCAGTAGTATAGGGACAGCATCCTACGAGCAGTACTTC
CASSIGTASYEQYF
>NA|NA|TRBV29-1|TRBJ2-3
TGCAGCGTTCTGTGGGAGGACACAGATACGCAGTATTTT
CSVLWEDTDTQYF
>TRBD2|once|TRBV6-6|TRBJ2-7
TGTGCCAGCGGACTAGCTCGTTCCTACGAGCAGTACTTC
CASGLARSYEQYF
>NA|NA|TRBV29-1|TRBJ1-1
TGCAGCGTTGAAGGACAGTCCCCTGAAGCTTTCTTT
CSVEGQSPEAFF
>NA|NA|TRBV15|TRBJ1-2
TGTGCCACCAGCAGCCAACGGGAAGCAGCGAGTGGCTACACCTTC
CATSSQREAASGYTF
>TRBD1|NA|TRBV13|TRBJ1-2
TGTGCCAGCAGCTCGGACAGGCATCAGCCTCTTTTC
CASSSDRHQPLF
>NA|NA|TRBV20-1|TRBJ2-3
TGCAGTGCTGCCCTATCAGATACGCAGTATTTT
CSAALSDTQYF
>NA|NA|TRBV2|TRBJ2-3
TGTGCCAGCAGTCTCCGGGACCCAAAGGGGGCAGATACGCAGTATTTT
CASSLRDPKGADTQYF
>TRBD1|NA|TRBV6-1|TRBJ1-6
TGTGCCAGCAGTGAAAGGGACAGTTCTCTTAATTCACCCCTCCACTTT
CASSERDSSLNSPLHF
>TRBD1|NA|TRBV11-2|TRBJ2-7
TGTGCCAGCAGCTTTGGACAGGGAAATTACGAGCAGTACTTC
CASSFGQGNYEQYF
>NA|few|TRBV6-5|TRBJ2-7
TGTGCCAGCAAGGAGGGAGTTAATTCCTACGAGCAGTACTTC
CASKEGVNSYEQYF
>NA|NA|TRBV9|TRBJ2-3
TGTGCCAGCAGCGTAGGGGGGGATCACAGTGATACGCAGTATTTT
CASSVGGDHSDTQYF
>TRBD1|NA|TRBV27|TRBJ2-1
TGTGCCAGCAGTGTCCGGGACAGCTACAATGAGCAGTTCTTC
CASSVRDSYNEQFF
>TRBD2|NA|TRBV2|TRBJ2-7
TGTGCCAGCAGTGCTAGCGGGGGGCCCTACGAGCAGTACTTC
CASSASGGPYEQYF
>NA|once|TRBV7-6|TRBJ2-7
TGTGCCAGCAGCTTAAATTACGAGCAGTACTTC
CASSLNYEQYF
>TRBD2|NA|TRBV7-9|TRBJ2-5
TGTGCCAGCAGCTTATCGACTAGCGGGGTTCAAGAGACCCAGTACTTC
CASSLSTSGVQETQYF
>TRBD2|NA|TRBV27|TRBJ2-2
TGTGCCAGCAGTTTTGAGCGGGGGGGCCACACCGGGGAGCTGTTTTTT
CASSFERGGHTGELFF
>NA|NA|TRBV2|TRBJ1-2
TGTGCCAGAGGGATTCAGGGGAACTATGGCTACACCTTC
CARGIQGNYGYTF
>TRBD1|NA|TRBV2|TRBJ1-2
TGTGCCAGCAGTGAAGGTTTCGCATGGCAGGGGGCTGATGGCTACACCTTC
CASSEGFAWQGADGYTF
>TRBD2|NA|TRBV29-1|TRBJ2-2
TGCAGCGTTGCAAGCGGGGTTGACACCGGGGAGCTGTTTTTT
CSVASGVDTGELFF
>NA|NA|TRBV2|TRBJ2-4
TGTGCCAGCAGTGACGACGGTTTCAAGTACTTC
CASSDDGFKYF
>NA|NA|TRBV27|TRBJ1-5
TGTGCCAGCAGTTTATCGCCCCTCATTTGGGGGGCGGGTCAGCCCCAGCATTTT
CASSLSPLIWGAGQPQHF
>TRBD1|NA|TRBV10-1|TRBJ2-1
TGCGCCAGCAGTGACCCGGGACAGGGGGCAGCCGATGAGCAGTTCTTC
CASSDPGQGAADEQFF
>NA|NA|TRBV28|TRBJ2-1
TGTGCCAGCGTTTCCACGCTCTCCTACAATGAGCAGTTCTTC
CASVSTLSYNEQFF
>NA|NA|TRBV7-9|TRBJ2-2
TGTGCCTCAACGCGTGTGCAGAACACCGGGGAGCTGTTTTTT
CASTRVQNTGELFF